The 14 T cell receptor beta chains presented below share a single source sample, sequenced in a study of OX40 agonist ivuxolimab in advanced cancers. Data came from immunoSEQ multiplex PCR; TCRdb stores just in-frame clones and leaves some out. The sample has approximately 120,000 clones, just under 95% seen once. The sequenced sample was CD4+ or CD8+ T cells sorted from blood, obtained in a trial of the OX40 agonist ivuxolimab. Receptor source: an adult with an advanced solid tumor such as melanoma, head and neck, liver or kidney cancer.

The J gene is TRBJ2-7, the V gene TRBV7-9; perhaps TRBD1 as D (6 bases). The V gene lost 5 bases and the J gene lost 3 bases, with 26 bases spanning the gap. The CDR3 sequence is 18 residues long. The germline CDR1 and CDR2 sequences are SEHNR and FQNEAQ (reference sequence). CDR3 in amino acids: CASSTRLDTGHRYYEQYF. In DNA form, the CDR3 reads TGTGCCAGCAGCACGAGATTAGATACGGGACACCGCTACTACGAGCAGTACTTC.

The chain combines TRBV28 with TRBJ2-1; 7 bases align to TRBD2. With V trimmed by 5 bases and J by 1 base, 11 bases remained unmatched. CDR3 size: 17 residues. Germline V gene data show CDR1 as MDHEN and CDR2 as SYDVKM. The CDR3 reads CASSQVSSGPSYNEQFF. In DNA form, the CDR3 reads TGTGCCAGCAGTCAAGTATCTAGCGGCCCATCCTACAATGAGCAGTTCTTC.

The chain couples TRBV5-1 to TRBJ2-7, with 9 nucleotides matching TRBD2. The CDR3 covers 16 residues. Germline V gene sequence: CDR1 SGHRS, CDR2 YFSETQ. J lost 0 bases, V lost 4 bases, and 8 bases had no gene match. The CDR3 bases are TGCGCCAGCAGCCCCAGGGGTAGCGGGAGCTCCTACGAGCAGTACTTC. Translation: CASSPRGSGSSYEQYF.

V gene TRBV6-6 combines with J gene TRBJ1-2; 10 bases agree with TRBD1. Germline loops: CDR1 MNHNY, CDR2 SVGAGI (reference sequence). The CDR3 runs to 16 residues. V lost 0 bases, J lost 4 bases, and 5 bases stayed unmatched. Here the CDR3 reads CASSYSVTGGGYGYTF. In nucleotides, the CDR3 is TGTGCCAGCAGTTACTCAGTGACAGGGGGCGGCTATGGCTACACCTTC.

The V gene is TRBV11-2, the J gene TRBJ2-5, with D tentatively TRBD1 or TRBD2 (6 bases each). V lost 5 bases and J lost 5, with 21 bases in between. CDR3 length equals 16 residues. Germline lookup yields CDR1 SGHAT and CDR2 FQNNGV. DNA of the CDR3: TGTGCCAGCAGCCCCAAGGGGGGCGGTATAGTCGAGACCCAGTACTTC. Its protein is CASSPKGGGIVETQYF.

The chain is built from TRBV6-6 and TRBJ2-5, with D possibly matching TRBD1 (6 bases). V was trimmed by 2 bases and J by 11 bases, leaving 24 bases between them. Germline lookup yields CDR1 MNHNY and CDR2 SVGAGI (reference sequence). This CDR3 is 16 amino acids long. CDR3 bases: TGTGCCAGCAGTTACCCTGGGACAAATACCCAAAGTGGGCAGTACTTC. Its protein product is CASSYPGTNTQSGQYF.

J is TRBJ2-2 and V is TRBV27; the D call may be TRBD1 or TRBD2 (5 bases each). CDR1 is MNHEY and CDR2 is SMNVEV in the germline V gene (reference sequence). The V and J ends lost 2 bases and 1 base respectively, with 20 bases between them. The CDR3 contains 19 residues. The CDR3 loop reads CASSLEGPGWGKNTGELFF. The CDR3 nucleotides are TGTGCCAGCAGTTTAGAGGGGCCTGGGTGGGGGAAGAACACCGGGGAGCTGTTTTTT.

The V and J genes are TRBV5-1 and TRBJ1-1; a possible D gene is TRBD1 (6 bases). The ends were cut back, 0 bases at V and 0 bases at J, with 12 bases in the middle. Germline assignment: CDR1 SGHRS and CDR2 YFSETQ. The CDR3 runs to 16 residues. The CDR3 coding sequence is TGCGCCAGCAGCTTGGCTAGAACAGGGCTGAACACTGAAGCTTTCTTT. Protein: CASSLARTGLNTEAFF.

The chain has TRBV5-1 and TRBJ2-3; 14 bases agree with TRBD2. The length of the CDR3 is 19 residues. Germline CDR1 and CDR2: SGHRS and YFSETQ. The V and J ends lost 4 bases and 2 bases, in that order; junction bases with no gene match: 12. In DNA, the CDR3 is TGCGCCAGCAGCCCGAAGATCGGACTAGCGGGAGGCTTCACAGATACGCAGTATTTT. Translating gives CASSPKIGLAGGFTDTQYF.

This clone was observed a few times. This rearrangement joins TRBV2 to TRBJ1-1, with D uncertain. Germline assignment: CDR1 SNHLY and CDR2 FYNNEI. The CDR3 consists of 13 residues. V lost 6 bases to trimming and J lost 1 base, with 9 bases between them. In DNA, the CDR3 is TGTGCCAGCAGCGTGGACCCGAACACTGAAGCTTTCTTT. Its protein is CASSVDPNTEAFF.

The rearrangement links TRBV4-1 to TRBJ2-5; the D is unclear. Between the trimmed V and J ends, which lost 4 bases and 2 bases, there was a span of 14 bases. The CDR3 is made up of 15 amino acids. Germline V lookup: CDR1 MGHRA, CDR2 YSYEKL. CDR3 sequence (DNA): TGCGCCAGCAGCCGCCTCGGCCTAGAGCAAGAGACCCAGTACTTC. Amino acids: CASSRLGLEQETQYF.

The rearrangement joins TRBV7-2 to TRBJ2-5; TRBD2 matches at 9 bases. Germline CDR1 reads SGHTA; CDR2 reads FQGNSA. Trimming took 5 bases from V and 11 from J; bases not matched to a gene: 9. CDR3 size: 13 residues. As DNA, the CDR3 is TGTGCCAGCAGCCCAGAATTAGCGGGAGAACAGTACTTC. This codes for CASSPELAGEQYF.

The genes are TRBV9 and TRBJ1-4; 7 positions match TRBD1. This CDR3 has 15 residues. J gave up 7 bases and V 0 bases, and 6 bases lay outside the gene matches. Germline V gene data show CDR1 as SGDLS and CDR2 as YYNGEE. This CDR3 reads CASSVVGTVGEKLFF. CDR3 nucleotides: TGTGCCAGCAGCGTAGTTGGGACAGTTGGTGAAAAACTGTTTTTT.

In DNA, the CDR3 is TGTGCCGGTGGGACCCCCCTTTATGGCTACACCTTC. Amino acid sequence: CAGGTPLYGYTF. The V and J genes are TRBV30 and TRBJ1-2; perhaps TRBD1 as D (5 bases). The CDR3 length is 12 residues. Germline CDR1 reads GTSNPN; CDR2 reads SVGIG (reference sequence). V lost 8 bases, J lost 5 bases, and 15 bases lay in between.